This entry lists 32 T cell receptor beta chains sequenced from one sample in a study of cytomegalovirus exposure and HLA in healthy donors. Assay: immunoSEQ multiplex PCR; the TCRdb copy retains only in-frame clones and omits some. Of some 310,000 clones in the sample, approximately 91% were seen once. The specimen sequenced was PBMCs. These receptors all stem from a man in his thirties or forties in good health and CMV-seronegative.

The chain is built from TRBV30 and TRBJ2-2, with 8 bases matching TRBD1. Germline V CDR1 and CDR2: GTSNPN, SVGIG (reference sequence). The CDR3 runs to 18 residues. Germline trimming cut 5 bases from V and 6 bases from J; bases unmatched to any gene: 20. This chain's CDR3 is CAWDRRTGLTVVAGELFF. CDR3 nucleotide sequence: TGTGCCTGGGACAGGCGGACAGGGTTAACCGTCGTAGCCGGGGAGCTGTTTTTT.

The J gene is TRBJ2-2, the V gene TRBV6-5, with TRBD2 as a possible D gene (5 bases). The V gene lost 6 bases and the J gene lost 5 bases, with 16 bases spanning the gap. Per germline, CDR1 MNHEY and CDR2 SVGAGI. The CDR3 runs 15 residues. The CDR3 region has the DNA TGTGCCAGCAGCTATCGACTACCTCCGACCGGGGAGCTGTTTTTT. Protein sequence: CASSYRLPPTGELFF.

The chain links TRBV6-5 to TRBJ2-3; possibly TRBD1 for D (5 bases). The germline V and J ends were trimmed by 8 bases and 8 bases, with 20 bases remaining between them. CDR1 MNHEY and CDR2 SVGAGI come from the germline V gene. The CDR3 sequence is 14 residues long. The CDR3 spells CASGKPQGLVTQYF. CDR3 DNA sequence: TGTGCCAGCGGCAAGCCCCAGGGTTTAGTTACGCAGTATTTT.

This chain joins TRBV29-1 and TRBJ1-4; possible D gene TRBD1, 6 bases. V lost 3 bases and J 4 bases, leaving 9 bases between the germline ends. This CDR3 has 13 residues. Germline CDR1 SQVTM, CDR2 ANQGSEA. CDR3 loop: CSVEAQGNEKLFF. DNA of the CDR3: TGCAGCGTTGAGGCACAGGGTAATGAAAAACTGTTTTTT.

The chain employs TRBV5-1 and TRBJ1-1; D remains unclear. V shed 4 bases and J shed 0 bases, with 10 bases lying between them. The CDR3 is 14 amino acids. Germline V gene data show CDR1 as SGHRS and CDR2 as YFSETQ. The CDR3 DNA sequence: TGCGCCAGCAGCATTGAGCGGTTGAACACTGAAGCTTTCTTT. This codes for CASSIERLNTEAFF.

The chain's CDR3 is CASSHGQNRYEQYF. The CDR3 region has the DNA TGTGCCAGCAGCCACGGACAGAACCGATACGAGCAGTACTTC. This sequence joins TRBV7-6 and TRBJ2-7, with D possibly TRBD1 on 6 matching bases. V dropped 5 bases and J dropped 4 bases, with 15 bases sitting between them. The CDR3 length is 14 residues. CDR1 SGHVS and CDR2 FNYEAQ come from the germline V gene.

This clone came up once. The chain has TRBV14 and TRBJ2-7, with D unclear. The CDR3 sequence is 12 residues long. Germline V gene sequence: CDR1 SGHDN, CDR2 FVKESK. The germline V and J ends were trimmed by 3 bases and 0 bases, with 3 bases remaining between them. CDR3 bases: TGTGCCAGCAGCCACAGCTCCTACGAGCAGTACTTC. It yields the protein CASSHSSYEQYF.

The CDR3 is CASSLSRRASGELFF. CDR3 sequence (DNA): TGTGCCAGCAGTTTATCGAGGAGGGCAAGCGGGGAGCTGTTTTTT. This chain links TRBV27 with TRBJ2-2, with D possibly being TRBD2 (6 bases). The CDR3 loop spans 15 amino acids. V lost 0 bases, J lost 7 bases, and 12 bases lay in between. CDR1 MNHEY and CDR2 SMNVEV come from the germline V gene (reference sequence).

This chain joins TRBV6-5 and TRBJ2-7; TRBD1 matches at 9 bases. The CDR3 is 15 amino acids. The V gene end was trimmed by 1 base and the J gene end by 7 bases; junction bases not matched to a gene: 8. Germline CDR1 MNHEY, CDR2 SVGAGI. This chain's CDR3 is CASSYLTGGRVEQYF. CDR3 DNA sequence: TGTGCCAGCAGTTACTTGACAGGGGGACGGGTAGAGCAGTACTTC.

The rearrangement joins TRBV4-3 to TRBJ2-1; D uncertain. This CDR3 spans 12 amino acids. Germline CDR1 and CDR2: LGHNA and YSLEER. V lost 0 bases and J lost 7, with 4 bases in between. CDR3 DNA: TGCGCCAGCAGCCAAGATAAAAATGAGCAGTTCTTC. It encodes CASSQDKNEQFF.

The DNA for the CDR3 is TGCGCCAGCAGCTTGGGTGATGGTCTAGCGACAGATACGCAGTATTTT. Its protein product is CASSLGDGLATDTQYF. The V call is TRBV5-1, the J call TRBJ2-3, with D possibly being TRBD2 (6 bases). Germline V gene data show CDR1 as SGHRS and CDR2 as YFSETQ. Between the trimmed V and J ends, which lost 0 bases and 3 bases, there was a span of 14 bases. The CDR3 is 16 residues long.

The gene calls are TRBV14 and TRBJ1-2; D remains ambiguous. V was shortened by 6 bases and J by 4 bases, with 9 bases between the two germline ends. The CDR3 runs to 12 residues. In germline, CDR1 is SGHDN, CDR2 FVKESK. The CDR3 is CASRGGIYGYTF. The CDR3 DNA sequence: TGTGCCAGCAGGGGAGGGATCTATGGCTACACCTTC.

The chain links TRBV27 to TRBJ2-1; 10 nucleotides agree with TRBD2. Germline trimming cut 5 bases from V and 3 bases from J; bases unmatched to any gene: 7. This CDR3 has 16 residues. Germline loops: CDR1 MNHEY, CDR2 SMNVEV (reference sequence). The CDR3 sequence is CASSLLSGGFYNEQFF. The CDR3 DNA reads TGTGCCAGCAGTCTCCTTAGCGGGGGGTTCTACAATGAGCAGTTCTTC.

The rearrangement uses TRBV11-2 and TRBJ2-5; 11 nucleotides match TRBD1. The CDR3 sequence is 16 residues long. V lost 5 bases and J lost 2; bases outside the gene matches: 7. Germline V gene lookup returns CDR1 SGHAT and CDR2 FQNNGV. In DNA, the CDR3 is TGTGCCAGCAGCCTAGGGACAGGGGGGCCTCAAGAGACCCAGTACTTC. It codes for CASSLGTGGPQETQYF.

This clone showed up just a few times. The genes are TRBV28 and TRBJ2-7, with 9 positions matching TRBD1. The CDR3 is 16 amino acids. CDR1 MDHEN and CDR2 SYDVKM come from the germline V gene. The junction had 11 bases not matched to a gene; V was cut back by 6 bases and J by 2 bases. In DNA form, the CDR3 reads TGTGCCAGCAGAGGAACCGGGACAGGGTCTACCTACGAGCAGTACTTC. As protein: CASRGTGTGSTYEQYF.

The genes are TRBV2 and TRBJ2-5, with D possibly TRBD1 on 6 matching bases. The V end was cut by 7 bases, the J end by 1 base, with 10 bases between. Germline V gene lookup returns CDR1 SNHLY and CDR2 FYNNEI. This CDR3 has 13 amino acids. CDR3 DNA: TGTGCCAGCAACCGGGACATCCAAGAGACCCAGTACTTC. Encoded protein: CASNRDIQETQYF.

This chain connects TRBV18 to TRBJ2-7, with a weak D call TRBD1 (5 bases). Between the trimmed V and J ends, which lost 3 bases and 1 base, there was a span of 10 bases. Germline V gives CDR1 KGHSH, CDR2 LQKENI. The CDR3 consists of 14 residues. This CDR3 reads CASSPAGFSYEQYF. The CDR3 DNA follows: TGTGCCAGCTCACCGGCAGGGTTTTCCTACGAGCAGTACTTC.

CDR3 residues: CAWSVRGTANQPQHF. The CDR3, as DNA: TGTGCCTGGAGTGTACGCGGGACAGCTAATCAGCCCCAGCATTTT. This sequence joins TRBV30 and TRBJ1-5; 7 bases are shared with TRBD1. V lost 0 bases to trimming and J lost 4 bases; unmatched junction nucleotides: 6. In germline, CDR1 is GTSNPN, CDR2 SVGIG (reference sequence). This CDR3 spans 15 amino acids. Full variable domain (missing parts from reference TRBV30 and TRBJ1-5): SQTIHQWPATLVQPVGSPLSLECTVEGTSNPNLYWYRQAAGRGLQLLFYSVGIGQISSEVPQNLSASRPQDRQFILSSKKLLLSDSGFYLCAWSVRGTANQPQHFGDGTRLSIL.

This chain uses TRBV4-1 with TRBJ2-5; D is ambiguous. Between the trimmed V and J ends, which lost 1 base and 3 bases, there was a span of 12 bases. This CDR3 contains 15 residues. Germline assignment: CDR1 MGHRA and CDR2 YSYEKL. CDR3 sequence (DNA): TGCGCCAGCAGCCAAGGTCACGGTAGCAAAGAGACCCAGTACTTC. It yields the protein CASSQGHGSKETQYF.

The chain links TRBV7-9 to TRBJ2-5; 8 nucleotides line up with TRBD1. Germline V gene lookup returns CDR1 SEHNR and CDR2 FQNEAQ (reference sequence). The V and J ends lost 5 bases and 1 base, in that order; junction bases with no gene match: 6. The CDR3 extends over 15 amino acids. CDR3: CASSPTGGIQETQYF. The CDR3 bases are TGTGCCAGCAGCCCAACAGGGGGAATCCAAGAGACCCAGTACTTC.

The chain carries TRBV7-2 and TRBJ2-5, with TRBD2 matching over 7 bases. Germline lookup yields CDR1 SGHTA and CDR2 FQGNSA. V was pared by 2 bases and J by 5 bases, with 8 bases of the junction left unmatched. The CDR3 length is 15 residues. The CDR3 nucleotides are TGTGCCAGCAGCTTAAGGCCGGGGAGGGAGGAGACCCAGTACTTC. As protein: CASSLRPGREETQYF. Full variable domain (remainder filled in from reference TRBV7-2 and TRBJ2-5): GAGVSQSPSNKVTEKGKDVELRCDPISGHTALYWYRQSLGQGLEFLIYFQGNSAPDKSGLPSDRFSAERTGGSVSTLTIQRTQQEDSAVYLCASSLRPGREETQYFGPGTRLLVL.

The chain uses TRBV5-6 and TRBJ1-6; TRBD1 aligns across 9 bases. V dropped 2 bases and J dropped 10; count of bases not matched to a gene: 16. This CDR3 has 18 residues. Per germline, CDR1 SGHDT and CDR2 YYEEEE. This CDR3 reads CASSLGPPWDRVYSPLHF. The CDR3, as DNA: TGTGCCAGCAGCTTAGGTCCCCCATGGGACAGGGTATACTCACCCCTCCACTTT.

The gene calls are TRBV19 and TRBJ1-2; 7 bases line up with TRBD1. CDR1 and CDR2 (germline): LNHDA, SQIVND (reference sequence). This CDR3 is built from 16 residues. The ends lost 0 bases at V and 5 bases at J; junction bases unmatched: 9. CDR3 sequence reads: CASSIEKGGQFYGYTF. DNA for the CDR3: TGTGCCAGTAGTATAGAGAAGGGGGGACAGTTTTATGGCTACACCTTC.

The chain couples TRBV4-1 to TRBJ2-1, with D unclear. The length of the CDR3 is 12 residues. The germline gives CDR1 MGHRA, CDR2 YSYEKL. V was cut by 8 bases and J by 5 bases, with 10 bases left in between. This chain's CDR3 is CASSVANNEQFF. CDR3 DNA: TGCGCCAGCTCCGTTGCGAACAATGAGCAGTTCTTC.

The J gene is TRBJ2-2, the V gene TRBV19, with TRBD1 matching 10 bases. The CDR3 sequence is 16 residues long. V lost 6 bases to trimming and J lost 5 bases; unmatched junction nucleotides: 9. Germline CDR1 LNHDA, CDR2 SQIVND (reference sequence). The DNA of the CDR3 is TGTGCCAGTAGAAGGAGGACAGGGGGTTCTACCGGGGAGCTGTTTTTT. Its protein product is CASRRRTGGSTGELFF.

In the case of this clone: At the DNA level, this CDR3 is encoded by other sequences in the same sample as well. The chain joins TRBV2 to TRBJ1-5; perhaps TRBD1 as D (5 bases). The CDR3 is 14 residues long. Germline V gene data show CDR1 as SNHLY and CDR2 as FYNNEI. V dropped 6 bases and J dropped 3 bases, with 12 bases sitting between them. The CDR3 reads CASRQTGSNQPQHF. Here the CDR3 DNA reads TGTGCCAGCAGGCAAACAGGTTCCAATCAGCCCCAGCATTTT.

The chain has TRBV7-9 and TRBJ2-5; TRBD1 aligns across 9 bases. There are 16 residues in the CDR3. The V segment lost 5 bases and the J segment 5 bases; nucleotides outside the gene matches: 12. Germline CDR1 and CDR2: SEHNR and FQNEAQ (reference sequence). The DNA of the CDR3 is TGTGCCAGCAGCCCGGGACAGGGTATGCGATTGGAGACCCAGTACTTC. Its protein product is CASSPGQGMRLETQYF.

The chain combines TRBV4-2 with TRBJ2-1; 10 bases match TRBD2. Germline values: CDR1 LGHNA, CDR2 YNFKEQ. The ends lost 2 bases at V and 4 bases at J; junction bases unmatched: 2. The CDR3 has 15 amino acids. This CDR3 is CASSQLAGVYNEQFF. CDR3 bases: TGTGCCAGCAGCCAACTAGCGGGGGTTTACAATGAGCAGTTCTTC.

The chain uses TRBV9 and TRBJ1-2; D may be TRBD1 (5 bases). Per the germline V gene, CDR1 is SGDLS and CDR2 is YYNGEE. This CDR3 spans 13 amino acids. Trimming left V 0 bases short and J 7 bases short, with 10 bases between. The CDR3 loop reads CASSVVRGSGYTF. The DNA of the CDR3 is TGTGCCAGCAGCGTAGTTCGGGGGAGTGGCTACACCTTC.

The CDR3 loop is CSVGILGATYEQYF. CDR3 nucleotide sequence: TGCAGCGTTGGTATATTAGGGGCCACCTACGAGCAGTACTTC. This chain connects TRBV29-1 to TRBJ2-7, with D perhaps matching TRBD1 (5 bases). Trimming took off 4 bases at V and 2 bases at J, with 15 bases between the two ends. The CDR3 loop spans 14 amino acids. Germline loops: CDR1 SQVTM, CDR2 ANQGSEA.

The chain links TRBV2 to TRBJ2-3; TRBD2 matches 11 bases. There are 14 residues in the CDR3. Germline lookup yields CDR1 SNHLY and CDR2 FYNNEI. V was clipped by 4 bases and J by 5 bases; unmatched bases: 2. As DNA, the CDR3 is TGTGCCAGCAGTGCGGGGACTAGCGGAGATACGCAGTATTTT. Translating it yields CASSAGTSGDTQYF.

This chain links TRBV19 with TRBJ1-4; 7 bases map to TRBD1. The CDR3 contains 14 residues. Germline CDR1 is LNHDA and CDR2 is SQIVND (reference sequence). The trim removed 3 bases at V and 5 bases at J, leaving 3 bases unmatched. CDR3 bases: TGTGCCAGTAGTATTCTGGACAGGAATGAAAAACTGTTTTTT. It encodes CASSILDRNEKLFF.